Shown below are 2 T cell receptor beta chains from a single sample sequenced in a study of blood T cells in healthy people across ages. A second PCR of 7 to 11 cycles used a sample-barcoded 5' primer and a J-beta primer mix. One entry per CDR3 protein, called by TCRdb with MiXCR from the 5' RACE reads. The table lists about a million distinct CDR3 sequences, roughly 47% of them singletons, with over 20% in the top ten. The source material was blood. All receptors come from a woman aged 55-70 years in good health.

On this clonotype: A read error is likely, as this CDR3 ends without the conserved phenylalanine or tryptophan. The V call is TRBV12-3 or TRBV12-4, the J call TRBJ2-5; D may be TRBD1 (6 bases). Trimming left V 0 bases short and J 1 base short, with 6 bases between. CDR3 size: 14 residues. The CDR3 DNA follows: TGTGCCAGCAGTTTAGCGGGGGCCCAAGAGACCCAGTACATC. Translated: CASSLAGAQETQYI.

This clonotype has a count of ten or more. The chain uses TRBV29-1 and TRBJ2-3; TRBD1 matches 8 bases. This CDR3 contains 15 residues. Trimming at V came to 6 bases and at J to 2 bases, leaving 10 bases not matched to a gene. Germline V gene sequence: CDR1 SQVTM, CDR2 ANQGSEA. The chain's CDR3 is CSVATTGAYTDTQYF. In nucleotides, the CDR3 is TGCAGCGTAGCCACGACAGGGGCCTACACAGATACGCAGTATTTT.